Following are 10 T cell receptor beta chains from one sample sequenced in a study of T cell repertoires in cytomegalovirus infection. Each CDR3 protein is one row after TCRdb ran MiXCR on the reads. The table records some 900,000 distinct CDR3 sequences, approximately 29% of them present only once. The antigens of these receptors remain unknown. Specimen: cultured CD8+ T cells from PBMCs, collected from culture after CMV antigen stimulation. The receptors here all came from a human donor in good health (CMV status not recorded). Some clones in this sample may be carry-over from other donors' samples.

V gene TRBV27 combines with J gene TRBJ2-3, with TRBD1 matching over 7 bases. Germline-derived CDR1 and CDR2 are MNHEY and SMNVEV (reference sequence). Unmatched junction bases numbered 15, after V lost 6 bases and J lost 6 bases. This CDR3 spans 16 amino acids. This CDR3 is CASSTQGTKSSDTQYF. The CDR3 nucleotides read TGTGCCAGCAGCACACAGGGGACGAAAAGCTCCGATACGCAGTATTTT.

The chain links TRBV6-1 to TRBJ2-7; D uncertain. Germline V CDR1 and CDR2: MNHNS, SASEGT. This CDR3 is 13 amino acids long. With 5 bases removed from V and 4 bases from J, the gap between germline ends came to 12 bases. The CDR3 spells CASSLRTSYEQYV. CDR3 DNA: TGTGCCAGCAGTCTAAGAACTTCTTACGAGCAGTACGTC.

The chain carries TRBV2 and TRBJ1-1; D gene unclear. The CDR3 extends over 22 amino acids. CDR1 SNHLY and CDR2 FYNNEI come from the germline V gene. V was pared by 1 base and J by 0 bases, with 30 bases between. As DNA, the CDR3 is TGTGCCAGCAGTGAAGACTACGCCTCCCGAGAATTGTTCCTTTATTTGAACACTGAAGCTTTCTTT. This translates into CASSEDYASRELFLYLNTEAFF.

This clonotype was seen a handful of times. This chain connects TRBV6-1 to TRBJ1-1, with D unclear. Germline-derived CDR1 and CDR2 are MNHNS and SASEGT. The V gene lost 6 bases and the J gene lost 3 bases, with 17 bases spanning the gap. This CDR3 has 15 residues. CDR3 residues: CASRQFEVDDTEAFF. CDR3 in DNA: TGTGCCAGCAGGCAATTTGAGGTTGATGACACTGAAGCTTTCTTT.

The table lists this clonotype with a few counts. The genes are TRBV12-3 or TRBV12-4 and TRBJ2-7; 7 nucleotides align to TRBD1. Losses at the gene ends were 4 bases for V and 6 bases for J; bases not matched to a gene: 9. The CDR3 consists of 14 residues. CDR3 DNA sequence: TGTGCCAGCAGTTATGGCAGGGGGAAAGGCGAGCAGTACTTC. Residues: CASSYGRGKGEQYF.

The CDR3 DNA follows: TGTGCCAGCAGCCTAGTCCTGGGCCATCAGCCCCAGCATTTT. Translated: CASSLVLGHQPQHF. The rearrangement links TRBV6-2 or TRBV6-3 to TRBJ1-5; unclear D gene. The length of the CDR3 is 14 residues. Germline loops: CDR1 MNHEY, CDR2 SVGEGT. The V end lost 6 bases, the J end lost 5 bases, and 14 bases lay between the germline ends.

The sample holds a few counts of this clonotype. The chain joins TRBV6-4 to TRBJ2-1; the D is unclear. Trimming pared 0 bases from V and 7 bases from J, leaving 7 bases between. Germline loops: CDR1 MRHNA, CDR2 SNTAGT. The CDR3 has 13 amino acids. The CDR3 DNA is TGTGCCAGCAGTGACTCCGGAGAGAATGAGCAGTTCTTC. It translates to CASSDSGENEQFF.

This clonotype has a handful of counts. The chain carries TRBV6-5 and TRBJ2-5, with D uncertain. V gave up 6 bases and J gave up 2 bases, with 13 bases separating them. Germline V gene lookup returns CDR1 MNHEY and CDR2 SVGAGI. CDR3 length: 14 residues. CDR3 loop: CASRPHRIQETQYF. DNA of the CDR3: TGTGCCAGCAGGCCCCACAGAATACAAGAGACCCAGTACTTC.

This clonotype occurred a few times. This sequence joins TRBV7-6 and TRBJ2-1; tentative D call: TRBD2 (6 bases). CDR3 length: 17 residues. The V and J ends lost 4 bases and 3 bases respectively, with 19 bases between them. Germline assignment: CDR1 SGHVS and CDR2 FNYEAQ. The CDR3 protein is CASSSGLGRGLYNEQFF. The CDR3 nucleotides read TGTGCCAGCAGCTCAGGCCTCGGGCGGGGACTCTACAATGAGCAGTTCTTC.

This clonotype was detected once. V is TRBV12-3 or TRBV12-4 and J is TRBJ1-2; D gene uncertain. V lost 6 bases and J 3 bases, leaving 14 bases between the germline ends. CDR3 length: 14 residues. This chain's CDR3 is CASSRRASYYGYTF. The CDR3 nucleotides are TGTGCCAGCAGCCGAAGGGCCAGCTACTATGGCTACACCTTC.